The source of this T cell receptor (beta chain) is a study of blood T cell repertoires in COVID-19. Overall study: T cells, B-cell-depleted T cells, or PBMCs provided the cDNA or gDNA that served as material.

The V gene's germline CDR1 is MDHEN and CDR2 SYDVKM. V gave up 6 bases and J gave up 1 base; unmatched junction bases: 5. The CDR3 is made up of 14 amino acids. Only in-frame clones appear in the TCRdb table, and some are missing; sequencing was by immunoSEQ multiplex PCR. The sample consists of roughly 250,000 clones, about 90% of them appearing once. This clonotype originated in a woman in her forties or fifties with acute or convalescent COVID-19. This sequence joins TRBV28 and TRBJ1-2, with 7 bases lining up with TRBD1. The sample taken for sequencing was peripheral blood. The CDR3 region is CASRPTGINYGYTF. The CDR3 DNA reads TGTGCCAGCAGGCCGACAGGGATTAACTATGGCTACACCTTC.